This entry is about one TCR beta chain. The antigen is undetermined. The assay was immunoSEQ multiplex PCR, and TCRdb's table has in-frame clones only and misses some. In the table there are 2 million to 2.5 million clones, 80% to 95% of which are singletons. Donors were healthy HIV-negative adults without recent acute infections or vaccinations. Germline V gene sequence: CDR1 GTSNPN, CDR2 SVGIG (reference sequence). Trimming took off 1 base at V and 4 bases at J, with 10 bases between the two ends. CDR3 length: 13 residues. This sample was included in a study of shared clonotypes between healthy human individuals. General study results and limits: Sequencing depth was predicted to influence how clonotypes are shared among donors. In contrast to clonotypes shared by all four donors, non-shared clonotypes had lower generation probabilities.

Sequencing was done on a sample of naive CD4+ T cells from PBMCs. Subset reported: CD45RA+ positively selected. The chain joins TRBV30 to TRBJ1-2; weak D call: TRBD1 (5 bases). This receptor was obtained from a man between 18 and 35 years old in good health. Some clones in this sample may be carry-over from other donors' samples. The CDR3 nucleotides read TGTGCCTGGAGTGGTGGGAGGGGCTATGGCTACACCTTC. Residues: CAWSGGRGYGYTF.